The 23 T cell receptor beta chains listed next were all sequenced from one sample in a study of T cell changes during pregnancy in multiple sclerosis. The protocol was immunoSEQ multiplex PCR, while the TCRdb copy is restricted to in-frame clones and leaves out a portion. Counted here are some 40,000 clones, 75% to 95% occurring once; the ten biggest clones make up around 0.35%. This sample comprised CD4+ T cells from peripheral blood mononuclear cells, obtained in the third trimester of pregnancy. These receptors came from a female donor in good health, enrolled as a control in a pregnancy study.

The chain combines TRBV5-1 with TRBJ2-4; D possibly corresponds to TRBD2 (7 bases). Germline lookup yields CDR1 SGHRS and CDR2 YFSETQ. Trimming pared 2 bases from V and 8 bases from J, leaving 14 bases between. The CDR3 totals 14 residues. CDR3 sequence (DNA): TGCGCCAGCAGCTTAGGGCAGGGGAGGGACATTCAGTACTTC. Amino acid sequence: CASSLGQGRDIQYF.

This chain connects TRBV18 to TRBJ2-6, with D perhaps TRBD2 (6 bases). Germline CDR1 KGHSH, CDR2 LQKENI. V shed 2 bases and J shed 2 bases, with 10 bases lying between them. This CDR3 is 16 amino acids long. CDR3 region: CASSPNGGPGANVLTF. The CDR3 DNA sequence: TGTGCCAGCTCACCAAACGGGGGACCTGGGGCCAACGTCCTGACTTTC.

The chain employs TRBV6-1 and TRBJ2-5; 9 bases line up with TRBD2. Germline values: CDR1 MNHNS, CDR2 SASEGT. The CDR3 is 14 amino acids. Trimming removed 4 bases from V and 3 bases from J; junction bases left unmatched: 3. CDR3 bases: TGTGCCAGCAGTGGACTAGCGGTTGAAGAGACCCAGTACTTC. Protein: CASSGLAVEETQYF.

The chain uses TRBV7-9 and TRBJ1-2; D might be TRBD1 (6 bases). V was clipped by 6 bases and J by 0 bases, with 14 bases between them. Germline loops: CDR1 SEHNR, CDR2 FQNEAQ (reference sequence). The CDR3 consists of 15 residues. CDR3 nucleotide sequence: TGTGCCAGCAGGGAGACAGGAAAAGCTAACTATGGCTACACCTTC. The encoded protein is CASRETGKANYGYTF.

The chain combines TRBV7-3 with TRBJ2-1; D perhaps matches TRBD1 (6 bases). Germline V CDR1 and CDR2: SGHTA, FQGTGA. Trimming removed 0 bases from V and 10 bases from J, with 7 bases in between. The CDR3 spans 12 residues. CDR3 nucleotides: TGTGCCAGCAGCTTAACGGGGACAGAGCAGTTCTTC. Protein sequence: CASSLTGTEQFF.

The chain recombines TRBV6-1 with TRBJ2-7, with 11 bases that match TRBD1. The CDR3 extends over 15 amino acids. J was trimmed by 6 bases and V by 7 bases; bases with no gene match: 11. The germline V gene has CDR1 MNHNS and CDR2 SASEGT. In DNA, the CDR3 is TGTGCCAGCAACCTGGACAGGGGGCAAAGCCCCGAGCAGTACTTC. Amino acids: CASNLDRGQSPEQYF.

The chain links TRBV19 to TRBJ2-3; TRBD2 aligns across 11 bases. Germline values: CDR1 LNHDA, CDR2 SQIVND (reference sequence). J was trimmed by 3 bases and V by 8 bases; bases with no gene match: 1. CDR3 size: 13 residues. The CDR3 nucleotides read TGTGCCAGTGGGACTAGCGGAACAGATACGCAGTATTTT. Translating gives CASGTSGTDTQYF.

The V and J genes are TRBV2 and TRBJ2-3, with 11 bases identical to TRBD1. Germline CDR1 SNHLY, CDR2 FYNNEI. J gave up 2 bases and V 6 bases, and 4 bases lay outside the gene matches. CDR3 length: 15 amino acids. As DNA, the CDR3 is TGTGCCAGCAGCCGGGACAGGGGGGACACAGATACGCAGTATTTT. It codes for CASSRDRGDTDTQYF.

CDR3 in amino acids: CASSFWSHVLNTEAFF. DNA for the CDR3: TGTGCCAGCAGCTTTTGGAGCCATGTTCTGAACACTGAAGCTTTCTTT. V usage is TRBV5-6 and J usage is TRBJ1-1; no clear D. Germline V gene sequence: CDR1 SGHDT, CDR2 YYEEEE. CDR3 size: 16 residues. Trimming pared 2 bases from V and 0 bases from J, leaving 14 bases between.

The J gene is TRBJ2-7, the V gene TRBV28; D ambiguous. This CDR3 region has 16 residues. The V gene's germline CDR1 is MDHEN and CDR2 SYDVKM. Trimming left V 3 bases short and J 0 bases short, with 15 bases between. CDR3 loop: CASSFVLGSNSYEQYF. The CDR3 DNA follows: TGTGCCAGCAGTTTCGTCCTAGGAAGCAACTCCTACGAGCAGTACTTC.

This sequence joins TRBV5-1 and TRBJ2-7; 11 positions agree with TRBD2. In germline, CDR1 is SGHRS, CDR2 YFSETQ. Trimming took 3 bases from V and 6 from J; bases not matched to a gene: 8. This CDR3 has 15 residues. CDR3 protein: CASSYVTSGASEQYF. As DNA, the CDR3 is TGCGCCAGCAGCTACGTGACTAGCGGGGCCTCCGAGCAGTACTTC.

V gene TRBV21-1 combines with J gene TRBJ2-7; the tabulated D call, TRBD1, remains unverified against the DNA. TRBV21-1 is a pseudogene. This CDR3 has 15 amino acids. In DNA form, the CDR3 reads TGTGCCAGCAGAGAAGACAAGACAGGGGCCCACGAGCAGTACTTC. Amino acids: CASREDKTGAHEQYF.

The V and J genes are TRBV6-6 and TRBJ1-1; 7 bases map to TRBD1. This CDR3 contains 15 residues. Germline loops: CDR1 MNHNY, CDR2 SVGAGI (reference sequence). After removal of 6 bases from V and 5 bases from J, the junction contained 12 bases not matched to a gene. The CDR3 sequence is CASRPLTGAVTEAFF. CDR3 DNA sequence: TGTGCCAGCAGACCACTTACAGGGGCGGTTACTGAAGCTTTCTTT.

This clone was seen more than once but under ten times. V gene TRBV19 combines with J gene TRBJ2-3, with 14 positions matching TRBD2. Germline trimming cut 10 bases from V and 6 bases from J; bases unmatched to any gene: 6. CDR1 and CDR2 from the germline V gene are LNHDA and SQIVND (reference sequence). This CDR3 has 14 amino acids. The CDR3 loop reads CATRLAGGDDTQYF. The CDR3 DNA reads TGTGCCACCAGACTAGCGGGAGGGGACGATACGCAGTATTTT.

The gene calls are TRBV6-6 and TRBJ1-5, with TRBD1 as a possible D gene (6 bases). Trimming cost V 6 bases and J 5 bases, with 14 bases left between them. Per the germline V gene, CDR1 is MNHNY and CDR2 is SVGAGI (reference sequence). The CDR3 spans 14 residues. The CDR3: CASRDPGQDQPQHF. CDR3 in DNA: TGTGCCAGCAGGGATCCGGGACAAGATCAGCCCCAGCATTTT.

The chain couples TRBV18 to TRBJ1-1; unclear D gene. This CDR3 is built from 16 residues. Germline assignment: CDR1 KGHSH and CDR2 LQKENI. V lost 5 bases, J lost 0 bases, and 16 bases lay in between. Here the CDR3 DNA reads TGTGCCAGCTCAACGACAAGCCACCTGATGAACACTGAAGCTTTCTTT. This gives the protein CASSTTSHLMNTEAFF.

The chain has TRBV28 and TRBJ2-7, with D perhaps matching TRBD1 (5 bases). CDR1 and CDR2 (germline): MDHEN, SYDVKM. The CDR3 has 13 residues. Deletions cut 9 bases from V and 0 bases from J, with 12 bases between. CDR3 DNA sequence: TGTGCCAGTGGTGCAGGGAACTCCTACGAGCAGTACTTC. Protein sequence: CASGAGNSYEQYF.

This clone was picked up one time. The chain couples TRBV4-2 to TRBJ2-1; 7 positions match TRBD2. CDR1 is LGHNA and CDR2 is YNFKEQ in the germline V gene. Trimming cost V 3 bases and J 3 bases; bases outside gene matches: 14. CDR3 length: 18 residues. The CDR3: CASSQGGEIAGLYNEQFF. The CDR3 DNA follows: TGTGCCAGCAGCCAGGGAGGGGAGATAGCGGGCCTCTACAATGAGCAGTTCTTC.

V gene TRBV7-2 combines with J gene TRBJ1-2; 9 bases agree with TRBD1. Germline values: CDR1 SGHTA, CDR2 FQGNSA. J gave up 5 bases and V 3 bases, and 1 base lay outside the gene matches. CDR3 size: 13 residues. For the CDR3, the DNA is TGTGCCAGCAGCTTGGACAGGGGATATGGCTACACCTTC. Protein sequence: CASSLDRGYGYTF. The whole variable domain, remainder taken from reference TRBV7-2 and TRBJ1-2, is GAGVSQSPSNKVTEKGKDVELRCDPISGHTALYWYRQSLGQGLEFLIYFQGNSAPDKSGLPSDRFSAERTGGSVSTLTIQRTQQEDSAVYLCASSLDRGYGYTFGSGTRLTVV.

V gene TRBV7-8 combines with J gene TRBJ2-5; D is possibly TRBD2 (6 bases). The CDR3 runs to 15 residues. Germline CDR1 reads SGHVS; CDR2 reads FQNEAQ. V gave up 7 bases and J gave up 1 base, with 16 bases separating them. The CDR3 DNA is TGTGCCAGCATAAGGTGGGCGGGGCTCCAAGAGACCCAGTACTTC. As protein: CASIRWAGLQETQYF.

The chain combines TRBV5-1 with TRBJ2-3; a weak D match, TRBD1 (6 bases). Germline CDR1 is SGHRS and CDR2 is YFSETQ. Trimming stripped 3 bases from V and 2 bases from J, with 10 bases between. CDR3 size: 14 residues. The CDR3 loop reads CASSSGQSTDTQYF. The CDR3 bases are TGCGCCAGCAGCTCCGGACAGTCCACAGATACGCAGTATTTT. Together with reference TRBV5-1 and TRBJ2-3, the CDR3 gives the full variable domain: KAGVTQTPRYLIKTRGQQVTLSCSPISGHRSVSWYQQTPGQGLQFLFEYFSETQRNKGNFPGRFSGRQFSNSRSEMNVSTLELGDSALYLCASSSGQSTDTQYFGPGTRLTVL.

The gene calls are TRBV10-3 and TRBJ1-2; 8 bases fit TRBD1. The CDR3 runs 15 residues. The germline gives CDR1 ENHRY, CDR2 SYGVKD. J lost 0 bases, V lost 3 bases, and 3 bases had no gene match. CDR3 sequence (DNA): TGTGCCATCAGTGACAGGGGGCGAACTAACTATGGCTACACCTTC. Residues: CAISDRGRTNYGYTF.

This chain joins TRBV7-9 and TRBJ1-6, with 8 bases lining up with TRBD1. V gave up 5 bases and J gave up 14 bases; unmatched junction bases: 17. CDR1 and CDR2 (germline): SEHNR, FQNEAQ (reference sequence). This CDR3 contains 16 residues. The CDR3 coding sequence is TGTGCCAGCAGCGAAAGTCGTAAAGGACAGGGAGTATCCCTCCACTTT. As protein: CASSESRKGQGVSLHF.